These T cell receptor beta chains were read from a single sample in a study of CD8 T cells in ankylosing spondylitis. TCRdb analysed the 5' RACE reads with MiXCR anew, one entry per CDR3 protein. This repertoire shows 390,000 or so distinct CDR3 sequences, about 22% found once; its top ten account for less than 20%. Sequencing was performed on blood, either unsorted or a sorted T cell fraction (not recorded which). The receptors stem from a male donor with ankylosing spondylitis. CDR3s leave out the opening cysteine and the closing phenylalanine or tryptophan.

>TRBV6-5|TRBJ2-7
ASSYSGNTPYEQY
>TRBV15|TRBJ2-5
ATSRDLSTPETQY
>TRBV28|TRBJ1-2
ASIPPGGPTYGYT
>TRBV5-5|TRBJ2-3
ASSLGVYSTDTQY
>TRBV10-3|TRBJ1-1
AISVGQVNTEAF
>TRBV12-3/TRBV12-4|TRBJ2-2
ASTRVPGDTGELF
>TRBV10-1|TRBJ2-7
ASSESDRDEQY
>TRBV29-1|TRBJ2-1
SGLSTGRPREQF
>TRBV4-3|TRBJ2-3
ASSESTGGRGTDTQY
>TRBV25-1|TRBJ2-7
ASSDSGYEQY
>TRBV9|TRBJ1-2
ASSPTGTGADGYT
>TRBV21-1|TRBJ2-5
ASSKGVAGGRQETQY
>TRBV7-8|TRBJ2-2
ASSLTRQGSGELF
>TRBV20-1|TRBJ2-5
SARPRGGEYQETQY
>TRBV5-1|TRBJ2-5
ASRYYRDAGETQY
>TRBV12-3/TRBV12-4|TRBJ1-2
ASSLAGEGGIDGYT
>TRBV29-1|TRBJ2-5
SVDPGGQETQY
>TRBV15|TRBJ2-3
ATSTGDTQY
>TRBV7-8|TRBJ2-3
ASSLRGPSFPPDTQY
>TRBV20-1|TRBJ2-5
SAIRRAQETQY
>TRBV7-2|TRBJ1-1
ASSLNRGGEAF
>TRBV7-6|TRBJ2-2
AVGGEYRELF
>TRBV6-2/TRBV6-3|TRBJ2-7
ASSTGLAGVEQY
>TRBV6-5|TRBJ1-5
ASSYRWDQPQH
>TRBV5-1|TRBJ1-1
ASSSGTGGTEAF
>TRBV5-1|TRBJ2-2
ASTTASGNTGELF
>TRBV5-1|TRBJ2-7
ASSELVSYEQY
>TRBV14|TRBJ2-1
ASSRTLVNEQF
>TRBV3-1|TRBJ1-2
ASSQGLVGYT